This TCR beta chain was identified during a study of blood T cell repertoires in COVID-19. For the study at large: The study drew acute and convalescent COVID-19 samples from the United States, Italy and Spain. PBMCs, B-cell-depleted T cells, or T cells provided the cDNA or gDNA that made up the material.

This CDR3 contains 14 residues. V lost 5 bases, J lost 0 bases, and 9 bases lay in between. Germline V lookup: CDR1 SGHDT, CDR2 YYEEEE. Original processing notes: Counts of nucleated cells, estimated from reference gene primer amplification, were obtained. Only in-frame clones appear in the TCRdb table, and some are missing; sequencing was by immunoSEQ multiplex PCR. The V and J calls and clone size were taken over from that table, and D and trimming were inferred from the DNA. The sample holds approximately 85,000 clones, about nine tenths seen once. Sample: peripheral blood. This receptor was obtained from a man in his fifties or sixties with acute or convalescent COVID-19. J is TRBJ1-3 and V is TRBV5-6, with D unresolved. CDR3 bases: TGTGCCAGCAGGATCGGGTCCTCTGGAAACACCATATATTTT. It encodes CASRIGSSGNTIYF.